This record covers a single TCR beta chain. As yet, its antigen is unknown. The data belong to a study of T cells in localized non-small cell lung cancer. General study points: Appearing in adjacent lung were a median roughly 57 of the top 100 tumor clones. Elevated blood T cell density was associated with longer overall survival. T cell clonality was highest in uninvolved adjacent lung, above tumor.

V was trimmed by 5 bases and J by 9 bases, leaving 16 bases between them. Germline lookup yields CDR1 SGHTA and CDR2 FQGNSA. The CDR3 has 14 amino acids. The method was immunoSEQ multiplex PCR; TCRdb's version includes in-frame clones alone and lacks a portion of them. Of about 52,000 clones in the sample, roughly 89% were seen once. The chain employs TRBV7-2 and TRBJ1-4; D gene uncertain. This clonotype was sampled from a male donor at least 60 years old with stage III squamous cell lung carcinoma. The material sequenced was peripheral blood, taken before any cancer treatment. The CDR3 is CASSQTGPGKKLFF. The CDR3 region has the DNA TGTGCCAGCAGCCAAACGGGCCCGGGAAAAAAACTGTTTTTT.